The TCR beta chain under discussion was sequenced for a study of blood T cell repertoires in COVID-19. Study overall: Both acute and convalescent COVID-19 samples were obtained from the United States, Italy and Spain. From T cells, B-cell-depleted T cells, or PBMCs came the material, which was cDNA or gDNA.

Original processing notes: From reference gene primer amplification, estimates of nucleated cell counts were derived. This table comes from immunoSEQ multiplex PCR, and its TCRdb copy is limited to in-frame clones, with some not included. The V and J calls and the clone size are those of that table, but D and trimming were determined from the DNA. The sample yields 150,000 to 200,000 clones, about four fifths seen once. Germline V gives CDR1 SGHAT, CDR2 FQNNGV. This CDR3 comprises 12 residues. V shed 5 bases and J 6 bases; nucleotides not matched to a gene: 4. Sequenced input: peripheral blood. The V gene is TRBV11-2, the J gene TRBJ2-7, with 7 bases that match TRBD1. This TCR was recovered from a man in his fifties or sixties with active or convalescent COVID-19. This chain's CDR3 is CASSPHRGEQYF. The CDR3 bases are TGTGCCAGCAGCCCTCACAGGGGCGAGCAGTACTTC.